Presented here are 8 T cell receptor beta chains from one specimen sequenced in a study of Ad26.COV2.S vaccination and SARS-CoV-2 variants. The sample's treatment: roughly 20 received Ad26.COV2.S at low or high dose, single or two shots; five or six received placebo; per-sample allocation not given. Specimens were obtained on day 63 following the first vaccine or placebo injection. Sequencing used immunoSEQ multiplex PCR; TCRdb keeps in-frame clones, though not all of them. In the table there are 350,000 to 400,000 clones, 88% of which are singletons. The starting material was peripheral blood, obtained in a trial of Ad26.COV2.S vaccine versus placebo. The receptors derive from a person aged 18-65 years who received the Ad26.COV2.S COVID-19 vaccine or a placebo.

V is TRBV18 and J is TRBJ2-7; possible D gene TRBD1, 5 bases. V was clipped by 1 base and J by 0 bases, with 7 bases between them. The CDR3 extends over 14 amino acids. CDR1 and CDR2 (germline): KGHSH, LQKENI. The CDR3 sequence: CASSPLRDSYEQYF. The CDR3 nucleotides read TGTGCCAGCTCACCACTCAGGGACTCCTACGAGCAGTACTTC.

CDR3 sequence: CASKWGTSGVYNEQFF. CDR3 nucleotide sequence: TGTGCCAGTAAATGGGGGACTAGCGGGGTCTACAATGAGCAGTTCTTC. The V gene is TRBV19, the J gene TRBJ2-1, with 13 bases that match TRBD2. CDR1 and CDR2 (germline): LNHDA, SQIVND (reference sequence). The CDR3 is made up of 16 amino acids. Trimming at V came to 7 bases and at J to 3 bases, leaving 6 bases not matched to a gene. The full variable domain, rest sourced from reference TRBV19 and TRBJ2-1, is DGGITQSPKYLFRKEGQNVTLSCEQNLNHDAMYWYRQDPGQGLRLIYYSQIVNDFQKGDIAEGYSVSREKKESFPLTVTSAQKNPTAFYLCASKWGTSGVYNEQFFGPGTRLTVL.

V usage is TRBV7-2 and J usage is TRBJ1-1; TRBD1 is a possible D gene (5 bases). Per the germline V gene, CDR1 is SGHTA and CDR2 is FQGNSA. The CDR3 has 13 amino acids. The CDR3 DNA sequence: TGTGCTAGAACGAGACAGAAAAATGGTGAAGCTTTCTTT. The encoded protein is CARTRQKNGEAFF. Using reference TRBV7-2 and TRBJ1-1 for the parts outside the CDR3, the full variable domain is GAGVSQSPSNKVTEKGKDVELRCDPISGHTALYWYRQSLGQGLEFLIYFQGNSAPDKSGLPSDRFSAERTGGSVSTLTIQRTQQEDSAVYLCARTRQKNGEAFFGQGTRLTVV.

The V call is TRBV27, the J call TRBJ1-1, with D possibly being TRBD1 (6 bases). In germline, CDR1 is MNHEY, CDR2 SMNVEV (reference sequence). The germline V and J ends were trimmed by 8 bases and 11 bases, with 18 bases remaining between them. This CDR3 has 12 amino acids. DNA for the CDR3: TGTGCCAGCGGCTTCGAGTTGGACAGTGCTTTCTTT. It yields the protein CASGFELDSAFF.

The V gene is TRBV28, the J gene TRBJ1-5; 8 bases align to TRBD1. The CDR3 runs to 14 residues. Germline CDR1 is MDHEN and CDR2 is SYDVKM. Germline trimming cut 7 bases from V and 7 bases from J; bases unmatched to any gene: 9. CDR3 sequence: CASIPGGAGQPQHF. CDR3 DNA: TGTGCCAGCATCCCAGGGGGCGCCGGCCAGCCCCAGCATTTT.

In regard to this clone: This same CDR3 is encoded by further DNA sequences in the sample. V gene TRBV7-8 combines with J gene TRBJ2-7; D is possibly TRBD2 (6 bases). There are 13 residues in the CDR3. Germline V lookup: CDR1 SGHVS, CDR2 FQNEAQ. Trimming pared 1 base from V and 6 bases from J, leaving 10 bases between. In nucleotides, the CDR3 is TGTGCCAGCAGCTTAGATCGGGGGTCCGAGCAGTACTTC. Translating gives CASSLDRGSEQYF. The complete variable domain, with remaining parts taken from reference TRBV7-8 and TRBJ2-7, reads GAGVSQSPRYKVAKRGQDVALRCDPISGHVSLFWYQQALGQGPEFLTYFQNEAQLDKSGLPSDRFFAERPEGSVSTLKIQRTQQEDSAVYLCASSLDRGSEQYFGPGTRLTVT.

This chain joins TRBV2 and TRBJ2-7, with D unresolved. The V gene lost 6 bases and the J gene lost 6 bases, with 18 bases spanning the gap. Germline V gene sequence: CDR1 SNHLY, CDR2 FYNNEI. There are 14 residues in the CDR3. The CDR3 sequence: CASRGGGPPSEQYF. For the CDR3, the DNA is TGTGCCAGCAGAGGTGGTGGGCCTCCAAGCGAGCAGTACTTC.

The chain has TRBV6-2 or TRBV6-3 and TRBJ1-1; D gene ambiguous. The CDR3 spans 13 residues. CDR1 MNHEY and CDR2 SVGEGT come from the germline V gene. V was cut by 6 bases and J by 2 bases, with 10 bases left in between. In nucleotides, the CDR3 is TGTGCCAGCAGCACCAGGATTAACACTGAAGCTTTCTTT. It translates to CASSTRINTEAFF.